The sequence of this TCR beta chain was determined in a study of blood T cell repertoires in COVID-19. The junction had 5 bases not matched to a gene; V was cut back by 1 base and J by 8 bases. Germline CDR1 is SGHTA and CDR2 is FQGNSA. The CDR3 loop spans 15 amino acids. Produced via immunoSEQ multiplex PCR; TCRdb's table is partial and in-frame only. The table records 200,000 to 250,000 clones, approximately 82% of them present only once. The chain is built from TRBV7-2 and TRBJ1-3; TRBD1 matches 10 bases. This receptor was obtained from a woman of 80 years or more with acute or convalescent COVID-19. Sequenced input: peripheral blood. For the CDR3, the DNA is TGTGCCAGCAGCTTAGGAGGGGACAGGGGATACACCATATATTTT. The encoded protein is CASSLGGDRGYTIYF.